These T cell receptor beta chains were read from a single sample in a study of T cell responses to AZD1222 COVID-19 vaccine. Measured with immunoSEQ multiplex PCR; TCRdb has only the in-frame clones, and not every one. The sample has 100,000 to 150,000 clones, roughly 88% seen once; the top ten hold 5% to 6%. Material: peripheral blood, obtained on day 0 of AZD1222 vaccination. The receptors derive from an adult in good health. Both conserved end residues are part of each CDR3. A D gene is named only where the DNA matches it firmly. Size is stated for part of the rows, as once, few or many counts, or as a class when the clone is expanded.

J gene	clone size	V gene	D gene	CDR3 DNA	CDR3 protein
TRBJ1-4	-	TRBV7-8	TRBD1	TGTGCCAGCAGCCCGCGGGACAGATCGAATGAAAAACTGTTTTTT	CASSPRDRSNEKLFF
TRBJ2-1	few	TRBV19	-	TGTGCCAGTAGTGGGCCGGAAAGCTCCTACAATGAGCAGTTCTTC	CASSGPESSYNEQFF
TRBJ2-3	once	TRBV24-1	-	TGTGCCACCAGTGGTTACGAGTCGGATACGCAGTATTTT	CATSGYESDTQYF
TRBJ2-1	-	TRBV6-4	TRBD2	TGTGCCAGCAGTGACAGGGGGGGACTAGCGGATGAGCAGTTCTTC	CASSDRGGLADEQFF
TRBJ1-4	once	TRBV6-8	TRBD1	TGTGCCAGCAGTCCGCCCCCCAAGACAGGGAAAACCATACCTAATGAAAAACTGTTTTTT	CASSPPPKTGKTIPNEKLFF
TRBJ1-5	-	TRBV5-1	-	TGCGCCAGCAGCTTGGGGCAGCAGAATCAGCCCCAGCATTTT	CASSLGQQNQPQHF
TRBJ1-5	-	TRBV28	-	TGTGCCAGCAGTCTTCGACGGAACAATCAGCCCCAGCATTTT	CASSLRRNNQPQHF
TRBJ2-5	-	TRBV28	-	TGTGCCAGCAGTGGGCGGCCTGAGACCCAGTACTTC	CASSGRPETQYF
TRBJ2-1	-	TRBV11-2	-	TGTGCCAGCAGCTTTCTCAGGGCCAATGAGCAGTTCTTC	CASSFLRANEQFF
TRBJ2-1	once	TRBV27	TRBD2	TGTGCCAGCAGTTTTTTTGACACTAGCGTTGAGCAGTTCTTC	CASSFFDTSVEQFF
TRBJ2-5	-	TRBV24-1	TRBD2	TGTGCCACCAGTGACCCCGAGGGAGCGGGGGAGACCCAGTACTTC	CATSDPEGAGETQYF
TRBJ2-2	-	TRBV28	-	TGTGCCAGCAGGGGGGACTTTCAGAACACCGGGGAGCTGTTTTTT	CASRGDFQNTGELFF
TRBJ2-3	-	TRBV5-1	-	TGCGCCAGCAGCCAAATCCACACAGATACGCAGTATTTT	CASSQIHTDTQYF
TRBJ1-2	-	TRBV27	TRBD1	TGTGCCAGCAGTTTAACCGGGACAGGGAATCGAGACTATGGCTACACCTTC	CASSLTGTGNRDYGYTF
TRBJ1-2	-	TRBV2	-	TGTGCCAGCAGTCGGATCGAGCGTAACTATGGCTACACCTTC	CASSRIERNYGYTF
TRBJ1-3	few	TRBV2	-	TGTGCCAGCAGGGATTCTGAGGCTGGAAACACCATATATTTT	CASRDSEAGNTIYF
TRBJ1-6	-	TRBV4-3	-	TGCGCCAGCAGCCAAGATACATCACCCCTCCACTTT	CASSQDTSPLHF
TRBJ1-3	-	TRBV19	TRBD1	TGTGCCAGTAGCGAAGACAGGGCGTCAGGAAACACCATATATTTT	CASSEDRASGNTIYF
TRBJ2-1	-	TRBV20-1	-	TGCAGTGCTGGGGCGTGGGGAGGGTTCTTC	CSAGAWGGFF
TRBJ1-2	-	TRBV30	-	TGTGCCTGGACAGGGAGTTATGGCTACACCTTC	CAWTGSYGYTF
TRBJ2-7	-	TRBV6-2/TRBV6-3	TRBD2	TGTGCCAGCAGTACCCGGGCTAGCGGGACTTACGAGCAGTACTTC	CASSTRASGTYEQYF
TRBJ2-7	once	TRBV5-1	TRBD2	TGCGCCAGCAGCCCTGGACTAGCGGTCTACGAGCAGTACTTC	CASSPGLAVYEQYF